This TCR beta chain appears in the sequencing data of a study of blood T cell repertoires in COVID-19. Study in general: There were acute and convalescent COVID-19 samples, and they came from the United States, Italy and Spain. T cells, B-cell-depleted T cells, or PBMCs provided the cDNA or gDNA that served as material.

Per the original methods: Nucleated cell number was recorded as an estimate derived from reference gene primer amplification. Sequencing was performed with immunoSEQ multiplex PCR; in TCRdb, only in-frame clones are kept and a portion is missing. That table gives V, J and clone size, and the DNA gave D and trimming. The table shows 450,000 or so clones, with 75% to 90% occurring only once. This clone showed up just once. Germline V CDR1 and CDR2: SGHAT, FQDESV (reference sequence). This CDR3 spans 15 amino acids. Between the trimmed V and J ends, which lost 5 bases and 9 bases, there was a span of 20 bases. Seattle patients were enrolled during active infection and followed longitudinally.

Material: peripheral blood. The TCR was taken from a man between 18 and 35 years old with COVID-19, enrolled during active disease. V and J are TRBV11-1 and TRBJ2-1; D not certain. CDR3 protein: CASSPAHNKLGEQFF. Here the CDR3 DNA reads TGTGCCAGCAGCCCCGCCCACAATAAGCTAGGTGAGCAGTTCTTC.